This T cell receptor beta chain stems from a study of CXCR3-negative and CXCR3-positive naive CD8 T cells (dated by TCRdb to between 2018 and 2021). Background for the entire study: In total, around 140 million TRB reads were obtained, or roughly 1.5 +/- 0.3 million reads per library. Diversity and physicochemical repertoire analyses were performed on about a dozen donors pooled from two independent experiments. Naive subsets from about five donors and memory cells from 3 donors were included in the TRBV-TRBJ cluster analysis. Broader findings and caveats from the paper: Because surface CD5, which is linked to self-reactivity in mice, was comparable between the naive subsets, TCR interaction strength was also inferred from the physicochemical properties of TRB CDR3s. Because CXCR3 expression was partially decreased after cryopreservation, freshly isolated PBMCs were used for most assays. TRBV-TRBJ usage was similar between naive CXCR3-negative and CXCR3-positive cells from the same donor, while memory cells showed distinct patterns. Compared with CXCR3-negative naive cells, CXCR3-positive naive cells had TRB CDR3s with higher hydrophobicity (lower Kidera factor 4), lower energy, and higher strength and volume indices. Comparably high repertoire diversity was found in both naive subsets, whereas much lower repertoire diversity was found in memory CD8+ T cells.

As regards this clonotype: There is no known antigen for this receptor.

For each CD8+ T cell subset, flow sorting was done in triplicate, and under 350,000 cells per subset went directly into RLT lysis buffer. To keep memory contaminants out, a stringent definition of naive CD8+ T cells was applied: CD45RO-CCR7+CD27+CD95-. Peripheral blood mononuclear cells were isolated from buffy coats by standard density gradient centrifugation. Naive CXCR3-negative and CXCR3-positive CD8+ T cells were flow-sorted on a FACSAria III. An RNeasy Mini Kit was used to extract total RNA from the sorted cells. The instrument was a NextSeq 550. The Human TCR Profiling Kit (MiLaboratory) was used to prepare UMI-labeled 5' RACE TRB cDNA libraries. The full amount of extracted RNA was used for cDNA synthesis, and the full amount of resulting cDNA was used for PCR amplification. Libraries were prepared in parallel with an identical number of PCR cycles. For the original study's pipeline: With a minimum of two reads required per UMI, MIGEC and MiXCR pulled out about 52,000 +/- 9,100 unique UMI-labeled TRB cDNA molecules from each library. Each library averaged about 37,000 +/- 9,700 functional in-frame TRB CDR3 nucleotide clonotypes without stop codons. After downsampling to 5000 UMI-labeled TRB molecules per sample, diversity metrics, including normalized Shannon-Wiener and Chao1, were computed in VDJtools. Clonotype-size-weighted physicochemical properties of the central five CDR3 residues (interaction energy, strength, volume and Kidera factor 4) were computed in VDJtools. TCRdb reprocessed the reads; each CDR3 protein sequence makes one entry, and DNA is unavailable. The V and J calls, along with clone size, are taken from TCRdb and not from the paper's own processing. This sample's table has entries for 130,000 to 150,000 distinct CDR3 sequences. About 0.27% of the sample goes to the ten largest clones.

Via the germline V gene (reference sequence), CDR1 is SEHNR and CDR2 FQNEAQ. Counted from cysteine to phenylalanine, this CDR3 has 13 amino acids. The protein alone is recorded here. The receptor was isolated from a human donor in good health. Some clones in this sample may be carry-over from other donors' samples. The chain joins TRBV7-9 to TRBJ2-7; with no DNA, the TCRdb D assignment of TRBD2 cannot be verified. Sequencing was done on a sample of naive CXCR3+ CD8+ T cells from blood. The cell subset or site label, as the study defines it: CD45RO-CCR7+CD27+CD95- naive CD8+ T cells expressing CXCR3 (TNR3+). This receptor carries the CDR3 CASSVLAEYEQYF.